The 14 T cell receptor beta chains below come from one sample, sequenced in a study of human T cells and chemical hapten exposure. TCRdb processed the RACE reads anew with MiXCR; each CDR3 protein has one entry. Of 370,000 or so distinct CDR3 sequences listed, 4.8% were seen once; the top ten hold under 2.5%. Time point here: patch test 1, 2 weeks after DPC sensitization. Treatment of the sample: therapeutic diphenylcyclopropenone sensitization with weekly scalp DPC. The sequencing here drew on whole blood, taken in connection with sensitization to the hapten diphenylcyclopropenone (DPC). These receptors came from a woman aged 45-65 years with alopecia areata. Some clones in this sample may be carry-over from other donors' samples.

A note on this clonotype: An end of the junction does not agree with germline; a read error may underlie this. The chain carries TRBV27 and TRBJ2-3, with 11 bases that match TRBD2. The CDR3 has 13 amino acids. Per germline, CDR1 MNHEY and CDR2 SMNVEV (reference sequence). CDR3 bases: TGTGCCAGCAGTCTAGCGGGAGGAGATACGAAGTATTTT. Translation: CASSLAGGDTKYF.

This clonotype has a count of ten or more. V is TRBV29-1 and J is TRBJ2-6; tentative D call: TRBD1 (5 bases). Trimming stripped 5 bases from V and 2 bases from J, with 16 bases between. The CDR3 has 16 amino acids. Germline lookup yields CDR1 SQVTM and CDR2 ANQGSEA. The CDR3 DNA sequence: TGCAGCGTTCCCTATGACAGCATCCCTGGGGCCAACGTCCTGACTTTC. Residues: CSVPYDSIPGANVLTF.

This clonotype was seen repeatedly, ten times or more. The chain employs TRBV6-7 and TRBJ1-6; maybe TRBD1 (5 bases). TRBV6-7 is known as an ORF, though its function is uncertain. The CDR3 extends over 14 amino acids. The V end lost 6 bases, the J end lost 7 bases, and 13 bases lay between the germline ends. CDR3 DNA sequence: TGTGCCAGCAGGCCGGGACTGAGCAATTCACCCCTCCACTTT. Encoded protein: CASRPGLSNSPLHF.

In this sample, this clonotype turned up a few times. The chain carries TRBV6-6 and TRBJ2-3; D is perhaps TRBD2 (7 bases). Germline values: CDR1 MNHNY, CDR2 SVGAGI (reference sequence). V lost 7 bases to trimming and J lost 4 bases, with 15 bases between them. The CDR3 has 14 residues. The CDR3 region is CASTTPGGPDTQYF. CDR3 in DNA: TGTGCCAGCACGACCCCCGGGGGGCCAGATACGCAGTATTTT.

The chain has TRBV7-8 and TRBJ2-5; D is ambiguous. The CDR3 extends over 14 amino acids. Trimming pared 4 bases from V and 1 base from J, leaving 10 bases between. Germline assignment: CDR1 SGHVS and CDR2 FQNEAQ. The chain's CDR3 is CASSSGRVQETQYF. CDR3 bases: TGTGCCAGCAGCTCCGGACGGGTCCAAGAGACCCAGTACTTC.

This clonotype was picked up a small number of times. The chain carries TRBV7-6 and TRBJ2-7; D perhaps matches TRBD2 (6 bases). This CDR3 contains 15 residues. The germline CDR1 and CDR2 sequences are SGHVS and FNYEAQ. Trimming left V 4 bases short and J 2 bases short, with 15 bases between. The CDR3 here is CASSSQDGGPYEQYF. In DNA form, the CDR3 reads TGTGCCAGCAGCTCACAGGATGGAGGGCCCTACGAGCAGTACTTC.

The V and J genes are TRBV7-2 and TRBJ2-3, with D maybe TRBD2 (7 bases). The V end lost 7 bases, the J end lost 5 bases, and 19 bases lay between the germline ends. This CDR3 has 15 amino acids. Germline V lookup: CDR1 SGHTA, CDR2 FQGNSA. In DNA form, the CDR3 reads TGTGCCAGCATCTCGATGGGGGGGCCGGGAGATACGCAGTATTTT. This gives the protein CASISMGGPGDTQYF.

This clonotype was found many times. V usage is TRBV4-3 and J usage is TRBJ2-7; no clear D gene. Trimming pared 1 base from V and 0 bases from J, leaving 13 bases between. The CDR3 has 16 amino acids. The V gene's germline CDR1 is LGHNA and CDR2 YSLEER. DNA of the CDR3: TGCGCCAGCAGCCAAGGGTCGCCAGGTTCCTCCTACGAGCAGTACTTC. It is translated as CASSQGSPGSSYEQYF.

V usage is TRBV7-9 and J usage is TRBJ1-4, with 7 bases fitting TRBD1. The CDR3 spans 16 residues. Germline trimming cut 5 bases from V and 0 bases from J; bases unmatched to any gene: 6. Per germline, CDR1 SEHNR and CDR2 FQNEAQ (reference sequence). In DNA, the CDR3 is TGTGCCAGCAGCGACGGGACAGCTGCAACTAATGAAAAACTGTTTTTT. It yields the protein CASSDGTAATNEKLFF.

A remark on this clonotype: Possible read error: a much larger clone is one base away. This chain joins TRBV29-1 and TRBJ1-1, with 9 positions matching TRBD1. This CDR3 has 16 amino acids. V was clipped by 3 bases and J by 5 bases; unmatched bases: 13. The V gene's germline CDR1 is SQVTM and CDR2 ANQGSEA. The CDR3 nucleotides read TGCAGCGTTGACCACCGCCAGGGACAGGGAGGGACTGAAGCTTTCTTT. This codes for CSVDHRQGQGGTEAFF.

The chain has TRBV7-9 and TRBJ2-7; TRBD2 matches at 8 bases. CDR3 length: 16 residues. The J segment lost 2 bases and the V segment lost 5 bases, leaving 11 bases of the junction unmatched. Per the germline V gene, CDR1 is SEHNR and CDR2 is FQNEAQ (reference sequence). CDR3 sequence: CASSDPASGLPYEQYF. CDR3 nucleotides: TGTGCCAGCAGCGACCCGGCTAGCGGGCTTCCCTACGAGCAGTACTTC. The variable domain in full, with the rest retrieved from reference TRBV7-9 and TRBJ2-7, is DTGVSQNPRHKITKRGQNVTFRCDPISEHNRLYWYRQTLGQGPEFLTYFQNEAQLEKSRLLSDRFSAERPKGSFSTLEIQRTEQGDSAMYLCASSDPASGLPYEQYFGPGTRLTVT.

This clonotype was observed at least ten times. The rearrangement joins TRBV27 to TRBJ1-1; the match to TRBD1 covers 10 bases. The CDR3 is 15 residues long. Germline V gene sequence: CDR1 MNHEY, CDR2 SMNVEV (reference sequence). Trimming at V came to 5 bases and at J to 4 bases, leaving 7 bases not matched to a gene. CDR3 in amino acids: CASSTGWTGGTEAFF. The CDR3 DNA reads as TGTGCCAGCAGTACTGGCTGGACAGGGGGCACTGAAGCTTTCTTT.

This clonotype has at least ten counts. The V gene is TRBV4-2, the J gene TRBJ2-1; tentatively, D is TRBD2 (6 bases). The V end lost 4 bases, the J end lost 0 bases, and 13 bases lay between the germline ends. CDR3 length: 16 amino acids. Germline lookup yields CDR1 LGHNA and CDR2 YNFKEQ. The DNA for the CDR3 is TGTGCCAGCAGCCCCGCTACTAGCTACTCCTACAATGAGCAGTTCTTC. This encodes CASSPATSYSYNEQFF.

This clonotype was seen ten or more times. J is TRBJ2-1 and V is TRBV15; TRBD2 agrees at 7 bases. Germline CDR1 and CDR2: LNHNV and YYDKDF (reference sequence). The V segment lost 3 bases and the J segment 8 bases; nucleotides outside the gene matches: 13. The CDR3 runs 16 residues. The CDR3 region has the DNA TGTGCCACCAGCAGCGCCAGAGGGACTACCACATATGAGCAGTTCTTC. It translates to CATSSARGTTTYEQFF.